Below, 30 T cell receptor beta chains from the same sample are listed, as sequenced in a study of response to subunit inactivated influenza vaccine (dated by TCRdb to about 2018). The library was made by RT-PCR. The sample was run on an Illumina HiSeq 2500. TCRdb trimmed public reads at Q25 via fastp, called clones via MiXCR and kept in-frame beta chains. Here each entry gathers all rows of one CDR3 protein and keeps the most common genes and DNA. The sample records 250,000 to 350,000 distinct CDR3 sequences, 22% of which are singletons. Jointly, the top ten make up 10% of the sample. Sequences were derived from PBMCs from blood, sampled 21 months after vaccination. The receptors were gathered from a man between 50 and 69 years old who received an inactivated influenza vaccine. Donor details come from another sample of the same person, matched by shared clones.

This sequence joins TRBV6-1 and TRBJ1-5, with a weak D call TRBD1 (5 bases). The germline V gene has CDR1 MNHNS and CDR2 SASEGT. The CDR3 spans 14 residues. V lost 2 bases and J 8 bases, leaving 13 bases between the germline ends. The CDR3, as DNA: TGTGCCAGCAGTGAACCCGGCAGGGATAAGCCCCAGCATTTT. It specifies CASSEPGRDKPQHF.

V is TRBV5-6 and J is TRBJ2-1, with D tentatively TRBD1 (5 bases). Germline CDR1 is SGHDT and CDR2 is YYEEEE. The V and J ends lost 1 base and 5 bases respectively, with 7 bases between them. This CDR3 is built from 13 residues. CDR3 nucleotides: TGTGCCAGCAGCTTGATAGGGGACAATGAGCAGTTCTTC. Protein sequence: CASSLIGDNEQFF.

The chain couples TRBV6-6 to TRBJ1-3, with TRBD1 as a possible D gene (5 bases). CDR1 and CDR2 from the germline V gene are MNHNY and SVGAGI (reference sequence). V lost 10 bases and J lost 3, with 10 bases in between. This CDR3 has 12 amino acids. In DNA, the CDR3 is TGTGCCACCCAGGGAAGTGGAAACACCATATATTTT. Protein: CATQGSGNTIYF.

This sequence joins TRBV2 and TRBJ2-2; 8 bases fit TRBD2. This CDR3 has 15 residues. Germline assignment: CDR1 SNHLY and CDR2 FYNNEI. The trim removed 4 bases at V and 6 bases at J, leaving 7 bases unmatched. CDR3 DNA sequence: TGTGCCAGCAGTGCCCGCGGGGGGTTAGCCGGGGAGCTGTTTTTT. Translating gives CASSARGGLAGELFF.

This chain connects TRBV20-1 to TRBJ1-1; 7 bases are shared with TRBD1. With 1 base clipped from V and 1 base from J, the junction kept 9 bases outside the gene matches. The CDR3 is made up of 16 amino acids. CDR1 is DFQATT and CDR2 is SNEGSKA in the germline V gene (reference sequence). The DNA of the CDR3 is TGCAGTGCTAGAGCATGGGACAGATTATCGAACACTGAAGCTTTCTTT. It is translated as CSARAWDRLSNTEAFF.

The rearrangement joins TRBV6-2 or TRBV6-3 to TRBJ2-2; D may be TRBD1 or TRBD2 (5 bases each). V was cut by 5 bases and J by 9 bases, with 16 bases left in between. The CDR3 runs to 14 residues. The germline V gene encodes CDR1 MNHEY and CDR2 SVGEGT. CDR3 DNA: TGTGCCAGCAGTGCCGCCAGGGACCTTCGGGAGCTGTTTTTT. Translated: CASSAARDLRELFF.

This clonotype was found a few times. V is TRBV10-3 and J is TRBJ1-1; possible D gene TRBD1, 5 bases. Germline assignment: CDR1 ENHRY and CDR2 SYGVKD. Trimming shortened V by 3 bases and J by 1 base, and 12 bases separated the two germline ends. The CDR3 is 15 amino acids. The chain's CDR3 is CAISDKGLANTEAFF. CDR3 in DNA: TGTGCCATCAGTGACAAGGGGTTGGCGAACACTGAAGCTTTCTTT.

The chain links TRBV4-1 to TRBJ2-7; D remains unclear. The germline V gene has CDR1 MGHRA and CDR2 YSYEKL. V lost 3 bases and J lost 2, with 11 bases in between. The CDR3 consists of 14 residues. CDR3 nucleotide sequence: TGCGCCAGCAGCCAGCTTTTAGGGACCTACGAGCAGTACTTC. Translation: CASSQLLGTYEQYF.

The chain couples TRBV4-1 to TRBJ1-2; weak D call: TRBD1 (5 bases). In germline, CDR1 is MGHRA, CDR2 YSYEKL. The CDR3 sequence is 14 residues long. V lost 0 bases, J lost 8 bases, and 13 bases lay in between. The CDR3 loop is CASSQDGTIQGYTF. The DNA of the CDR3 is TGCGCCAGCAGCCAAGATGGGACCATCCAAGGCTACACCTTC.

The V gene is TRBV28, the J gene TRBJ1-5; D remains ambiguous. This CDR3 is 16 amino acids long. The ends were cut back, 6 bases at V and 3 bases at J, with 18 bases in the middle. Germline loops: CDR1 MDHEN, CDR2 SYDVKM. CDR3 sequence reads: CASSRLDLVFNQPQHF. The CDR3 bases are TGTGCCAGCAGCCGACTAGACCTGGTCTTCAATCAGCCCCAGCATTTT.

This sequence joins TRBV28 and TRBJ2-7; D gene unclear. CDR1 and CDR2 (germline): MDHEN, SYDVKM. The ends were cut back, 10 bases at V and 3 bases at J, with 13 bases in the middle. The length of the CDR3 is 12 residues. CDR3 nucleotide sequence: TGTGCCACCTCAGTTAAATTCTACGAGCAGTACTTC. This codes for CATSVKFYEQYF.

This clonotype was seen many times. V gene TRBV10-3 combines with J gene TRBJ2-7; D perhaps matches TRBD1 (5 bases). V was pared by 0 bases and J by 4 bases, with 7 bases between. Germline CDR1 ENHRY, CDR2 SYGVKD. The CDR3 consists of 13 residues. CDR3 sequence (DNA): TGTGCCATCAGTGAGTCGAAGGGGTACGAGCAGTACTTC. It specifies CAISESKGYEQYF.

This clonotype came up a few times. V gene TRBV12-3 or TRBV12-4 combines with J gene TRBJ2-7; the D gene is possibly TRBD1 (6 bases). Between the trimmed V and J ends, which lost 1 base and 2 bases, there was a span of 12 bases. There are 15 residues in the CDR3. CDR3 nucleotides: TGTGCCAGCAGTTTAGGGAGGCCAGGGGCCTACGAGCAGTACTTC. This translates into CASSLGRPGAYEQYF.

This clonotype appeared a few times. The genes are TRBV20-1 and TRBJ1-6; no firm D call. Germline CDR1 reads DFQATT; CDR2 reads SNEGSKA (reference sequence). The CDR3 is made up of 13 amino acids. V was shortened by 3 bases and J by 3 bases, with 6 bases between the two germline ends. The CDR3 loop reads CSASPDYNSPLHF. The CDR3 DNA reads as TGCAGTGCTAGCCCCGACTATAATTCACCCCTCCACTTT.

V usage is TRBV7-2 and J usage is TRBJ1-2; the D is unclear. This CDR3 comprises 11 residues. From germline, CDR1 is SGHTA and CDR2 FQGNSA. V was trimmed by 11 bases and J by 4 bases, leaving 11 bases between them. The CDR3 DNA follows: TGTGCCCACGGCGAGGGCTATGGCTACACCTTC. Translating gives CAHGEGYGYTF.

V usage is TRBV30 and J usage is TRBJ1-6; D is ambiguous. This CDR3 has 13 residues. CDR1 and CDR2 (germline): GTSNPN, SVGIG (reference sequence). The V end lost 0 bases, the J end lost 4 bases, and 4 bases lay between the germline ends. CDR3 amino acids: CAWSVSYNSPLHF. The CDR3 nucleotides are TGTGCCTGGAGTGTCAGTTATAATTCACCCCTCCACTTT.

The genes are TRBV6-1 and TRBJ2-1; D is possibly TRBD2 (5 bases). The CDR3 extends over 14 amino acids. Germline CDR1 and CDR2: MNHNS and SASEGT. Trimming took off 8 bases at V and 0 bases at J, with 11 bases between the two ends. In DNA, the CDR3 is TGTGCCAGCGGACTTTCGAGCTCCTACAATGAGCAGTTCTTC. Translating gives CASGLSSSYNEQFF.

There are a few counts of this clonotype. This chain joins TRBV9 and TRBJ2-1; 8 bases align to TRBD1. The V gene end was trimmed by 2 bases and the J gene end by 1 base; junction bases not matched to a gene: 8. Germline V gene sequence: CDR1 SGDLS, CDR2 YYNGEE. The CDR3 sequence is 17 residues long. The CDR3 loop is CASSVPLGDRSYNEQFF. For the CDR3, the DNA is TGTGCCAGCAGCGTCCCCCTTGGGGACAGGTCCTACAATGAGCAGTTCTTC.

A few counts support this clonotype. The chain carries TRBV4-3 and TRBJ2-7; possible D gene TRBD1, 6 bases. The V gene's germline CDR1 is LGHNA and CDR2 YSLEER. Trimming left V 4 bases short and J 2 bases short, with 12 bases between. This CDR3 has 14 amino acids. As DNA, the CDR3 is TGCGCCAGCAGCCCGCAACAGGGTGCCTACGAGCAGTACTTC. This sequence encodes CASSPQQGAYEQYF.

J is TRBJ1-2 and V is TRBV20-1; a weak D match, TRBD1 (6 bases). Germline V gene sequence: CDR1 DFQATT, CDR2 SNEGSKA (reference sequence). V lost 5 bases to trimming and J lost 4 bases, with 11 bases between them. The CDR3 runs 12 residues. The CDR3 DNA is TGCAGTGCTGAGGACAGAGGCTATGGCTACACCTTC. Amino acid sequence: CSAEDRGYGYTF.

Only a few counts were recorded for this clonotype. The chain is built from TRBV20-1 and TRBJ1-2; unclear D gene. This CDR3 is built from 16 residues. Germline V gives CDR1 DFQATT, CDR2 SNEGSKA (reference sequence). V was cut by 0 bases and J by 4 bases, with 18 bases left in between. Here the CDR3 reads CSARDPEPGTIYGYTF. In DNA, the CDR3 is TGCAGTGCTAGAGATCCCGAACCGGGAACCATCTATGGCTACACCTTC.

This clonotype was recorded many times. The V call is TRBV2, the J call TRBJ1-1; maybe TRBD1 (6 bases). CDR1 is SNHLY, CDR2 FYNNEI, per germline. The V gene lost 7 bases and the J gene lost 1 base, with 10 bases spanning the gap. The length of the CDR3 is 13 residues. The CDR3: CASKGHRNTEAFF. CDR3 DNA sequence: TGTGCCAGCAAGGGACACCGGAACACTGAAGCTTTCTTT.

This clonotype turned up a few times. The chain couples TRBV5-1 to TRBJ2-1, with no clear D. Germline lookup yields CDR1 SGHRS and CDR2 YFSETQ. The CDR3 covers 15 residues. Deletions cut 3 bases from V and 5 bases from J, with 15 bases between. CDR3 coding DNA: TGCGCCAGCAGCTACTCACAACAACCTAACAATGAGCAGTTCTTC. Translated, it gives CASSYSQQPNNEQFF.

This clonotype was seen a few times. The J gene is TRBJ2-3, the V gene TRBV4-3; D is undetermined. Trimming took off 1 base at V and 3 bases at J, with 8 bases between the two ends. The CDR3 has 14 residues. Germline V gene lookup returns CDR1 LGHNA and CDR2 YSLEER. Here the CDR3 reads CASSQGVGTDTQYF. The CDR3 DNA is TGCGCCAGCAGCCAAGGAGTGGGGACAGATACGCAGTATTTT.

The chain has TRBV10-2 and TRBJ2-5; no reliable D call. Between the trimmed V and J ends, which lost 4 bases and 9 bases, there was a span of 12 bases. CDR3 length: 12 amino acids. Per the germline V gene, CDR1 is WSHSY and CDR2 is SAAADI. The CDR3 loop reads CASSVGGRSQYF. DNA for the CDR3: TGCGCCAGCAGTGTCGGCGGTCGGTCCCAGTACTTC.

The rearrangement joins TRBV4-1 to TRBJ1-2, with 12 bases identical to TRBD1. This CDR3 comprises 19 residues. The germline V gene encodes CDR1 MGHRA and CDR2 YSYEKL. V dropped 1 base and J dropped 1; count of bases not matched to a gene: 10. This chain's CDR3 is CASSQGWGQGASSNYGYTF. DNA for the CDR3: TGCGCCAGCAGCCAAGGTTGGGGACAGGGGGCGTCTAGTAACTATGGCTACACCTTC.

This clonotype was detected a few times. Here the CDR3 DNA reads TGTGCCAGCAGCCCGCAGGGGGCAGGAGGAGAAAAACTGTTTTTT. Translation: CASSPQGAGGEKLFF. V and J are TRBV7-2 and TRBJ1-4, with TRBD1 identical over 8 bases. Germline V gene sequence: CDR1 SGHTA, CDR2 FQGNSA. Trimming at V came to 5 bases and at J to 8 bases, leaving 10 bases not matched to a gene. This CDR3 comprises 15 residues.

The CDR3 region is CASSLADINQPQHF. DNA for the CDR3: TGTGCCAGCAGCTTAGCGGACATCAATCAGCCCCAGCATTTT. V and J are TRBV7-2 and TRBJ1-5; weak D call: TRBD1 (5 bases). The germline V gene has CDR1 SGHTA and CDR2 FQGNSA. The CDR3 consists of 14 residues. The V end lost 0 bases, the J end lost 3 bases, and 6 bases lay between the germline ends. Supplemented by reference TRBV7-2 and TRBJ1-5, the full variable domain reads GAGVSQSPSNKVTEKGKDVELRCDPISGHTALYWYRQSLGQGLEFLIYFQGNSAPDKSGLPSDRFSAERTGGSVSTLTIQRTQQEDSAVYLCASSLADINQPQHFGDGTRLSIL.

This chain uses TRBV7-8 with TRBJ1-2; 9 bases agree with TRBD1. The CDR3 sequence is 15 residues long. Germline V lookup: CDR1 SGHVS, CDR2 FQNEAQ. The V and J ends lost 2 bases and 2 bases, in that order; junction bases with no gene match: 3. In DNA form, the CDR3 reads TGTGCCAGCAGCTTAAACAGGGGGCAAAACTATGGCTACACCTTC. Protein product: CASSLNRGQNYGYTF. Filled out from reference TRBV7-8 and TRBJ1-2, the complete variable domain reads GAGVSQSPRYKVAKRGQDVALRCDPISGHVSLFWYQQALGQGPEFLTYFQNEAQLDKSGLPSDRFFAERPEGSVSTLKIQRTQQEDSAVYLCASSLNRGQNYGYTFGSGTRLTVV.

The V call is TRBV2, the J call TRBJ1-4; D is ambiguous. The CDR3 is 16 amino acids. V lost 0 bases, J lost 8 bases, and 16 bases lay in between. The germline V gene has CDR1 SNHLY and CDR2 FYNNEI. CDR3 nucleotide sequence: TGTGCCAGCAGTGAAGCCGCCCTTGGACCTGGGGAAAAACTGTTTTTT. Amino acids: CASSEAALGPGEKLFF.